This is a list of T cell receptor beta chains from one sample in a study of blood T cells in healthy people across ages. TCRdb independently ran MiXCR on the 5' RACE reads; one entry per CDR3 protein. The table records approximately 960,000 distinct CDR3 sequences, almost 30% of them present only once. This same sample was also taken into another study, of T cells of mothers and their children.

What was sequenced was blood. The receptor source for this set is a middle-aged woman in good health. Both conserved end residues are part of each CDR3. A D gene is named only where the DNA matches it firmly. The listing skips clone size in some rows; elsewhere it reads once, few, many or a size class.

J	size	D	V	DNA	CDR3
TRBJ1-4	few	-	TRBV20-1	TGCAGTGCTAGACAGGGTAGTAGTGAAAAACTGTTTTTT	CSARQGSSEKLFF
TRBJ1-2	few	-	TRBV7-2	TGTGCCAGCAGCTTTGGGATTGGCTACACCTTC	CASSFGIGYTF
TRBJ1-2	-	-	TRBV3-1	TGTGCCAGCAGCCAAGTTTACGTCAGCCCCCTGGGCTACACCTTC	CASSQVYVSPLGYTF
TRBJ1-4	many	-	TRBV9	TGTGCCAGCAGCCTACGACCCGCAACTAATGAAAAACTGTTTTTT	CASSLRPATNEKLFF
TRBJ2-1	-	-	TRBV27	TGTGCCAGCGGTTTTTCCGCGGGAATTATTGGCGATAAGCAGTTCTTC	CASGFSAGIIGDKQFF
TRBJ2-1	few	TRBD2	TRBV6-2/TRBV6-3	TGTGCCAGCACGGGCGGGAGCTCCTACAATGAGCAGTTCTTC	CASTGGSSYNEQFF
TRBJ2-1	few	TRBD1	TRBV20-1	TGCAGTGCCAGAGAGCCCTTGACAGGGGGCGATTACAATGAGCAGTTCTTC	CSAREPLTGGDYNEQFF
TRBJ1-5	many	-	TRBV10-2	TGCGCCAGAACAGGGCATCAGCCCCAGCATTTT	CARTGHQPQHF
TRBJ1-1	-	-	TRBV27	TGTGCCAGCTCAGGTGGGGGGTGGACTGAAGCTTTCTTT	CASSGGGWTEAFF
TRBJ1-2	-	TRBD1	TRBV12-3/TRBV12-4	TGTGCCAGCAGTCAGGGACAGGGAGAGTATTATGGCTACACCTTC	CASSQGQGEYYGYTF
TRBJ2-7	many	TRBD2	TRBV27	TGTGCCAGCAGTGTAGCGGGGGGCCCCGCCTACGAGCAGTACTTC	CASSVAGGPAYEQYF
TRBJ2-7	few	-	TRBV28	TGTGCCAGCTTGGGGACACCTCTCTACGAGCAGTACTTC	CASLGTPLYEQYF
TRBJ2-3	many	-	TRBV4-2	TGTGCCAGCAGCCATAACCAAGGACTAGATACGCAGTATTTT	CASSHNQGLDTQYF
TRBJ2-7	many	-	TRBV20-1	TGCAGTGCTAGAGATTGGACCTACGAGCAGTACTTC	CSARDWTYEQYF